This record covers a single TCR beta chain. The data belong to a study of CD8 T cells in Susac syndrome. Trimming shortened V by 6 bases and J by 0 bases, and 20 bases separated the two germline ends. CDR1 and CDR2 (germline): SGHVS, FQNEAQ. This CDR3 contains 17 residues. RNA totalling roughly 0.5 to 1 ug underwent reverse transcription with random hexamers. TCRdb independently ran MiXCR on the immunoSEQ multiplex PCR reads; one entry per CDR3 protein. The table has around 190,000 distinct CDR3 sequences, roughly 94% seen once. Sequenced sample: CD4+ T cells from PBMCs. The source of this sequence is a human donor in good health. V gene TRBV7-8 combines with J gene TRBJ1-1, with D perhaps TRBD1 (5 bases). The CDR3 DNA reads TGTGCCAGCAGTCCCTCGCCCGCAGGGCTCATGAACACTGAAGCTTTCTTT. Translating gives CASSPSPAGLMNTEAFF.